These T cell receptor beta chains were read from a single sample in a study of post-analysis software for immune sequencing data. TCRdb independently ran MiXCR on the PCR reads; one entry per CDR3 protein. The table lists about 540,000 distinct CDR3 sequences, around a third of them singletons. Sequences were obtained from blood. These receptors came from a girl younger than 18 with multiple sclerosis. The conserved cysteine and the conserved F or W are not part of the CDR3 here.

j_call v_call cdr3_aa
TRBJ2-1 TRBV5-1 ASSLGTDSRGDEQF
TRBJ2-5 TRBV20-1 SASPLAVYQETQY
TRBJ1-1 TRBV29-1 SVVDTDRGLAF
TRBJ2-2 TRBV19 ASSRDVTTGELF
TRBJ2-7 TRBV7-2 ASSLGGRARGETRY
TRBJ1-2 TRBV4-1 ASSQMGDYGYT
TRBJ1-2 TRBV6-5 ASSPTGIYGYT
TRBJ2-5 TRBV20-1 SASIGSPYGQETQY
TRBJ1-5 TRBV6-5 ASSYSKYQPQH
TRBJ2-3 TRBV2 ASSDPSEGHLGTDTQY
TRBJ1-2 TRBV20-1 SARETGGPLRGYT
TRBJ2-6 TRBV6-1 ASSSDSGANVLT
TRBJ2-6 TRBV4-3 ASSQEWGSGANVLT
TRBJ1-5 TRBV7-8 ASRRQTNSNQPQH
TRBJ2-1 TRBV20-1 SARTSGSSYNEQF
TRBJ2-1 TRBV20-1 SATTSNEQF
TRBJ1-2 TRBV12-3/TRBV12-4 ASSQTGFNGYT
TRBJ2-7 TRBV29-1 SVGADTRYPYEQY
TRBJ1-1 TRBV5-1 ASSPRTGETEAF
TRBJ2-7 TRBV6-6 ASSYVGGPYEQY
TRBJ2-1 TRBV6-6 ASSLRFNEQF
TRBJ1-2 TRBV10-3 AISERGQDYGYT
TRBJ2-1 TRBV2 ASSELGGSSNEQF
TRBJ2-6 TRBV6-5 ASSARLGANVLT
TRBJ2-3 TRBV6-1 AGSEALGRGGTDTQY
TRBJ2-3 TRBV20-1 SASSRGRSTDTQY
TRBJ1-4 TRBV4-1 ASSQYTGNLEKLF
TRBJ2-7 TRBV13 ASSVQGTYEQY
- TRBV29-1 SEKLLVGGPYEQY
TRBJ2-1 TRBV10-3 AIRTGSGVYNEQF
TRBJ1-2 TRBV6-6 TSSYSSTPIMNYGYT